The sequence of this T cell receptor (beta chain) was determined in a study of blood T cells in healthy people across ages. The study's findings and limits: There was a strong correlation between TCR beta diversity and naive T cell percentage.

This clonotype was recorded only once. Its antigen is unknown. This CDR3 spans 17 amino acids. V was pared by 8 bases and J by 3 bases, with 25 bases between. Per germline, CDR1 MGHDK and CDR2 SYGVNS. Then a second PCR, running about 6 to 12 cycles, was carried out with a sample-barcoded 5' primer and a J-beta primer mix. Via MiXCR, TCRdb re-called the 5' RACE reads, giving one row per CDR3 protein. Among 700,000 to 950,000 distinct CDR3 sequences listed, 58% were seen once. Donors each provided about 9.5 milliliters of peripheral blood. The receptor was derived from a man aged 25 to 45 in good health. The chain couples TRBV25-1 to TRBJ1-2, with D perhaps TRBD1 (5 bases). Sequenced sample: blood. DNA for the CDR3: TGTGCCAGCGGTGGGAGGGGTGTCGGCTCCTGGGACTATGGCTACACCTTC. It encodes CASGGRGVGSWDYGYTF.